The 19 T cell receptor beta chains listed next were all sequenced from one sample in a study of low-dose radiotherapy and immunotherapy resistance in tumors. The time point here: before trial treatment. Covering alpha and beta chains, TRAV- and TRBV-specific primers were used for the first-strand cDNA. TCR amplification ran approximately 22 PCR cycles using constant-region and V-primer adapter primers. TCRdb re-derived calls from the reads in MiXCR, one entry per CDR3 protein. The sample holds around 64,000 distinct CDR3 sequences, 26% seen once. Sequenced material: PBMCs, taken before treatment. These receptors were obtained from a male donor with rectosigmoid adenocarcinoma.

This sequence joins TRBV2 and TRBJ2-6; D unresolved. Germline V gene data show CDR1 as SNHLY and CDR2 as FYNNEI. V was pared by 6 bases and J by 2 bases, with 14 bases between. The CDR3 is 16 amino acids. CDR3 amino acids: CASSSGLTAGANVLTF. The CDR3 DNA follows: TGTGCCAGCAGCTCGGGCCTAACGGCTGGGGCCAACGTCCTGACTTTC.

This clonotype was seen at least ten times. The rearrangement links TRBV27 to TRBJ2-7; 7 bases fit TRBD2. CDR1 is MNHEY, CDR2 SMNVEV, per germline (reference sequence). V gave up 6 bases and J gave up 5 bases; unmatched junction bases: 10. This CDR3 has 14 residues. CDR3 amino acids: CASSPFGAGDEQYF. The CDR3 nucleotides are TGTGCCAGCAGCCCTTTCGGGGCGGGGGACGAGCAGTACTTC.

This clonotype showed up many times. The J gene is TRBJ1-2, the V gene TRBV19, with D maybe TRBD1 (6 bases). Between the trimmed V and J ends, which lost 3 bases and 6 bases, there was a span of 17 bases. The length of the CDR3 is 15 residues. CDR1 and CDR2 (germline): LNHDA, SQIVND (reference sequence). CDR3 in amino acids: CASSIFTGNQNGYTF. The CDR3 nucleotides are TGTGCCAGTAGTATTTTTACAGGGAACCAAAATGGCTACACCTTC.

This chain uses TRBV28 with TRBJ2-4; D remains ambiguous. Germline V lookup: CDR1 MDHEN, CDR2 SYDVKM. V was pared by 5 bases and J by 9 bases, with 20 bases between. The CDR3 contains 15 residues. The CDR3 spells CASSPMSGSAGIQYF. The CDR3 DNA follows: TGTGCCAGCAGTCCCATGTCCGGTAGTGCAGGCATTCAGTACTTC.

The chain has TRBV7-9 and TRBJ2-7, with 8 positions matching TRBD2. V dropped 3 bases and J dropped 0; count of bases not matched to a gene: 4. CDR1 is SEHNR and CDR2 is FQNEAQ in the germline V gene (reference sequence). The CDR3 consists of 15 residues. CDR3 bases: TGTGCCAGCAGCTTGAGAAGCGGGAGCTCCTACGAGCAGTACTTC. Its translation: CASSLRSGSSYEQYF. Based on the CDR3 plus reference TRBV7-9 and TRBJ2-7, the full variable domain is DTGVSQNPRHKITKRGQNVTFRCDPISEHNRLYWYRQTLGQGPEFLTYFQNEAQLEKSRLLSDRFSAERPKGSFSTLEIQRTEQGDSAMYLCASSLRSGSSYEQYFGPGTRLTVT.

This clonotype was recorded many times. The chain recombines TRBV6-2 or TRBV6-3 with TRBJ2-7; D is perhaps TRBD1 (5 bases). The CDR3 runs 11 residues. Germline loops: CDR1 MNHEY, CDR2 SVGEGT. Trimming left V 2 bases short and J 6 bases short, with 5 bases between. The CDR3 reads CASSYRGEQYF. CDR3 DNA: TGTGCCAGCAGTTACAGGGGCGAGCAGTACTTC.

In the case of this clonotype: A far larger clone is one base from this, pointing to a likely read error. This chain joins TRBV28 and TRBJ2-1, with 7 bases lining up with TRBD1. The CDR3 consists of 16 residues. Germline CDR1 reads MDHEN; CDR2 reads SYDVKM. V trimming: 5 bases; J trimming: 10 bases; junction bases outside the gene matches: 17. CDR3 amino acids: CASSHNSGQFYYEQFF. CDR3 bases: TGTGCCAGCAGTCATAACTCGGGACAGTTCTACTACGAGCAGTTCTTC.

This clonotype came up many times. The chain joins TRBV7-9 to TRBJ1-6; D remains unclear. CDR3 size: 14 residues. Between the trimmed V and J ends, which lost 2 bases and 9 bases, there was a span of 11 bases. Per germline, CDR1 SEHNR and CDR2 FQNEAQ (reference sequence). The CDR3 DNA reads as TGTGCCAGCAGCTTACGGGGTGAAAGTTCACCCCTCCACTTT. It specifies CASSLRGESSPLHF. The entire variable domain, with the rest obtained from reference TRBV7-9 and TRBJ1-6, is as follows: DTGVSQNPRHKITKRGQNVTFRCDPISEHNRLYWYRQTLGQGPEFLTYFQNEAQLEKSRLLSDRFSAERPKGSFSTLEIQRTEQGDSAMYLCASSLRGESSPLHFGNGTRLTVT.

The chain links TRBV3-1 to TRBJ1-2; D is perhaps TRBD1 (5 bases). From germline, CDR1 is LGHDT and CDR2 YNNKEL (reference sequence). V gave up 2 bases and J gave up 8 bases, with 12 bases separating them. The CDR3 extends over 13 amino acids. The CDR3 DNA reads TGTGCCAGCAGCCAACGGGGCGCGGGCGGCTACACCTTC. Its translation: CASSQRGAGGYTF.

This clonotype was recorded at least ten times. The CDR3 loop reads CASSQEQLAGSYEQYF. The CDR3 region has the DNA TGTGCCAGCAGCCAAGAGCAGCTAGCGGGGAGCTACGAGCAGTACTTC. This rearrangement joins TRBV14 to TRBJ2-7; 9 nucleotides align to TRBD2. V dropped 0 bases and J dropped 3; count of bases not matched to a gene: 6. This CDR3 is 16 amino acids long. Germline V gene lookup returns CDR1 SGHDN and CDR2 FVKESK.

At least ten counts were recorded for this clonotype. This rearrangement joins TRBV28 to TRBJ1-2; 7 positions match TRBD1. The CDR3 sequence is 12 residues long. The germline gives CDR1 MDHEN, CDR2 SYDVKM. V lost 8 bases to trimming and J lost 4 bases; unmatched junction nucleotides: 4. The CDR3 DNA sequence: TGTGCCAGCGCCGCAGGGGGCTATGGCTACACCTTC. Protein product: CASAAGGYGYTF.

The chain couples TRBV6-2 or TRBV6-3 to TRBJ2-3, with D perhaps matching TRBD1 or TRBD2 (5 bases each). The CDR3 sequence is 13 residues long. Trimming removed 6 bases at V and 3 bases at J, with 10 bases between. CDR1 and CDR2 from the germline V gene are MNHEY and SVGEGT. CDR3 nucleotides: TGTGCCAGCAGAGGGGACCCAACAGATACGCAGTATTTT. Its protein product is CASRGDPTDTQYF.

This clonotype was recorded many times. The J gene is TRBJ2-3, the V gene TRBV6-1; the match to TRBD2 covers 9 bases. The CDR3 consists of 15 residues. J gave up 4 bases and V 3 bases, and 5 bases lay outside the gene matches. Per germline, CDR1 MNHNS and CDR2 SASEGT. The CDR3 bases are TGTGCCAGCAGTGATGTTAGCGGGGGCGCAGATACGCAGTATTTT. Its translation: CASSDVSGGADTQYF.

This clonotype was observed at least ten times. CDR3 residues: CASSPSRAGGVQETQYF. As DNA, the CDR3 is TGCGCCAGCAGCCCCTCCCGGGCGGGGGGAGTGCAAGAGACCCAGTACTTC. J is TRBJ2-5 and V is TRBV5-1, with 8 bases identical to TRBD2. This CDR3 spans 17 amino acids. With V trimmed by 4 bases and J by 2 bases, 13 bases remained unmatched. Germline V CDR1 and CDR2: SGHRS, YFSETQ.

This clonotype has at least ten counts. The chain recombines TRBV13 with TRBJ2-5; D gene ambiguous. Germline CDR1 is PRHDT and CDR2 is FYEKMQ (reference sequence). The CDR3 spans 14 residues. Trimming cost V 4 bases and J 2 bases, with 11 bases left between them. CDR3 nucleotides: TGTGCCAGCAGCTGGGGATCGGCACAAGAGACCCAGTACTTC. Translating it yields CASSWGSAQETQYF.

The CDR3 sequence is CASSEAPGTGYQPQHF. CDR3 nucleotide sequence: TGTGCCAGCAGTGAAGCCCCCGGGACAGGGTATCAGCCCCAGCATTTT. This chain connects TRBV2 to TRBJ1-5, with 9 nucleotides matching TRBD1. This CDR3 is 16 amino acids long. J was trimmed by 5 bases and V by 0 bases; bases with no gene match: 5. Germline V gene data show CDR1 as SNHLY and CDR2 as FYNNEI.

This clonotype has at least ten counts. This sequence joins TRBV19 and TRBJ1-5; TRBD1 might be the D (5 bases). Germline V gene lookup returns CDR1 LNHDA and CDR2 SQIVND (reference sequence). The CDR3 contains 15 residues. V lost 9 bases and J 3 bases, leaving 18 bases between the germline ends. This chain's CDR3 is CASTDKPGTNQPQHF. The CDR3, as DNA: TGTGCCAGCACGGACAAACCCGGGACCAATCAGCCCCAGCATTTT.

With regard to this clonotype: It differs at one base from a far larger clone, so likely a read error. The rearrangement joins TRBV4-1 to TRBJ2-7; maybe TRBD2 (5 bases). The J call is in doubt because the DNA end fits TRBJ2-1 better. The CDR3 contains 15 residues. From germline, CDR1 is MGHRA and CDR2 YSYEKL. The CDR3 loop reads CARSQGSSLYNEQFF. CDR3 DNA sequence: TGCGCCAGAAGCCAAGGGAGCTCTCTCTACAATGAGCAGTTCTTC.

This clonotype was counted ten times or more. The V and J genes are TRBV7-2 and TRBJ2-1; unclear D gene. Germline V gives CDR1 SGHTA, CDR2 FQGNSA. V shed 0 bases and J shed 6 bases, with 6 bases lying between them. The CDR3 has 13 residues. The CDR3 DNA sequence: TGTGCCAGCAGCTTAGCCCGAAGCAATGAGCAGTTCTTC. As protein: CASSLARSNEQFF. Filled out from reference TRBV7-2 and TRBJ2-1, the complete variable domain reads GAGVSQSPSNKVTEKGKDVELRCDPISGHTALYWYRQSLGQGLEFLIYFQGNSAPDKSGLPSDRFSAERTGGSVSTLTIQRTQQEDSAVYLCASSLARSNEQFFGPGTRLTVL.